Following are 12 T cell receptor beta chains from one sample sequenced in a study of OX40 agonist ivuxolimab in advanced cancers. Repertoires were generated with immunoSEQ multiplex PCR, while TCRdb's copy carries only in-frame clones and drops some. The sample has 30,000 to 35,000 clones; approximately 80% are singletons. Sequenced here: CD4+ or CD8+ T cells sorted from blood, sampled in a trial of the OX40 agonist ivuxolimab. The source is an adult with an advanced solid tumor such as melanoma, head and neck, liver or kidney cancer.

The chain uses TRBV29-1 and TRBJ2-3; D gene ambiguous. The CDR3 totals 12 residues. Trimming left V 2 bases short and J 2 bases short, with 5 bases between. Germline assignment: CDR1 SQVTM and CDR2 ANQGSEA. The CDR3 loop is CSVEQDTDTQYF. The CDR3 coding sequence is TGCAGCGTTGAACAGGACACAGATACGCAGTATTTT.

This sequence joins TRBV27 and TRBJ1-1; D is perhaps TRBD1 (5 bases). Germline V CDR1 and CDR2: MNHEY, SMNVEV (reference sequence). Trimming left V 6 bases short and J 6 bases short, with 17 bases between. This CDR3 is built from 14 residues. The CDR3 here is CASRPRKAGSEAFF. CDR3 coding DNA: TGTGCCAGCAGGCCCCGAAAGGCAGGGTCTGAAGCTTTCTTT.

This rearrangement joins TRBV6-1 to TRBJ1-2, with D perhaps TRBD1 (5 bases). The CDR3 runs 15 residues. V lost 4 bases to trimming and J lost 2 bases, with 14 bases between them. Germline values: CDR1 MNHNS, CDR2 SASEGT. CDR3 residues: CASSVGLDSNYGYTF. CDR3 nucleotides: TGTGCCAGCAGTGTAGGTCTTGACAGCAACTATGGCTACACCTTC.

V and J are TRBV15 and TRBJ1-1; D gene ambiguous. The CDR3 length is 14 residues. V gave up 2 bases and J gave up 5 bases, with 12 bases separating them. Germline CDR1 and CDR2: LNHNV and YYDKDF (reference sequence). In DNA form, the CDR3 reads TGTGCCACCAGCAGACTCCGGGTTGGGACTGAAGCTTTCTTT. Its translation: CATSRLRVGTEAFF.

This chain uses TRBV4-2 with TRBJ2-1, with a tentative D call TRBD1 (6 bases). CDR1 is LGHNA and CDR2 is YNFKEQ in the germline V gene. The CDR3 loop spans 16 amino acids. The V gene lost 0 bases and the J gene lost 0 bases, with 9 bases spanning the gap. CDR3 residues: CASSQDRGSSYNEQFF. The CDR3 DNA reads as TGTGCCAGCAGCCAAGATAGGGGGAGCTCCTACAATGAGCAGTTCTTC.

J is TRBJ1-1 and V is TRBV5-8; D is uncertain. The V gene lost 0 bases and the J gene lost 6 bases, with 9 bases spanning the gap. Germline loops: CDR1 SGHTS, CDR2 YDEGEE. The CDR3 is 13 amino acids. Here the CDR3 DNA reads TGTGCCAGCAGCTTGGTCAAGATAGCTGAAGCTTTCTTT. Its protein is CASSLVKIAEAFF. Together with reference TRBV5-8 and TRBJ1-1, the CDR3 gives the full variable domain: EAGVTQSPTHLIKTRGQQATLRCSPISGHTSVYWYQQALGLGLQFLLWYDEGEERNRGNFPPRFSGRQFPNYSSELNVNALELEDSALYLCASSLVKIAEAFFGQGTRLTVV.

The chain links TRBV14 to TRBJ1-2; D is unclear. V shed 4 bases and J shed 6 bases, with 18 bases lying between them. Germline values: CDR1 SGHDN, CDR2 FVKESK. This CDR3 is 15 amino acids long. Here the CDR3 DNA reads TGTGCCAGCAGCCCCCGGGTCTCTCCATCGGATGGCTACACCTTC. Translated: CASSPRVSPSDGYTF.

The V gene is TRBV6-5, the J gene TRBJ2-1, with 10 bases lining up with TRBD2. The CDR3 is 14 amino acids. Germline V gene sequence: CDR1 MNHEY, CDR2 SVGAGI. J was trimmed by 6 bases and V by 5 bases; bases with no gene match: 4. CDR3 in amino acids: CASSGSGGRNEQFF. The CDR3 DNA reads TGTGCCAGCAGTGGTAGCGGGGGGCGCAATGAGCAGTTCTTC.

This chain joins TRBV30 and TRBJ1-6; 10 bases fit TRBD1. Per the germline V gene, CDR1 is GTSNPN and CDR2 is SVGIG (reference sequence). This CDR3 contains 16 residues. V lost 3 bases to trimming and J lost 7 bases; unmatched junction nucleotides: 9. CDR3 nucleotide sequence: TGTGCCTGGAGGATCGACAGGGGGCAGGGAAATTCACCCCTCCACTTT. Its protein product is CAWRIDRGQGNSPLHF. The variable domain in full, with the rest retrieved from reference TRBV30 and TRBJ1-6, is SQTIHQWPATLVQPVGSPLSLECTVEGTSNPNLYWYRQAAGRGLQLLFYSVGIGQISSEVPQNLSASRPQDRQFILSSKKLLLSDSGFYLCAWRIDRGQGNSPLHFGNGTRLTVT.

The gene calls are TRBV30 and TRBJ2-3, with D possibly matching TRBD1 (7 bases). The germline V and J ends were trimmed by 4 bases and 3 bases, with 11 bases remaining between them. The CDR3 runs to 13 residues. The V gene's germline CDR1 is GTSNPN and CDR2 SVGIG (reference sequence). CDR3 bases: TGTGCCTGGACGCCAGGGGGGACAGATACGCAGTATTTT. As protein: CAWTPGGTDTQYF.

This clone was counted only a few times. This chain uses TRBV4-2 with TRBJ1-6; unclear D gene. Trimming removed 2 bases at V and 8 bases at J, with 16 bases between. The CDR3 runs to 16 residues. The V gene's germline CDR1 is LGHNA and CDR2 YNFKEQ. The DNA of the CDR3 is TGTGCCAGCAGCCAAAATCGGGGATTAAACGATTCACCCCTCCACTTT. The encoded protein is CASSQNRGLNDSPLHF.

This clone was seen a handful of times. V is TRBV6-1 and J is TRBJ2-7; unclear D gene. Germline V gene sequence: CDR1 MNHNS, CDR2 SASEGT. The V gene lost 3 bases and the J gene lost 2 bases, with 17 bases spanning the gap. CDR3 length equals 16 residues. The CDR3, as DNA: TGTGCCAGCAGTGAGCGCCGACGGTACCAAACCTACGAGCAGTACTTC. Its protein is CASSERRRYQTYEQYF.